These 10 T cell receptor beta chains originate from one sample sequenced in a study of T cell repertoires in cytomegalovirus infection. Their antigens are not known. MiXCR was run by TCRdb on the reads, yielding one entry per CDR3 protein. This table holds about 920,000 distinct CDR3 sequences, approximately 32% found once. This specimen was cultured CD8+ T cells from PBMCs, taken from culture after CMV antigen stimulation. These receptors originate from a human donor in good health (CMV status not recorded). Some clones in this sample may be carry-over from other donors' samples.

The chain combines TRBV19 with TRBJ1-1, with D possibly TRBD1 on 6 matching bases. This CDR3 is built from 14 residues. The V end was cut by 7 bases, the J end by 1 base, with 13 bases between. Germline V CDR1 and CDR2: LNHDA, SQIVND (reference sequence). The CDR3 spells CASILGGGNTEAFF. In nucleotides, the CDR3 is TGTGCCAGTATCTTAGGAGGGGGGAACACTGAAGCTTTCTTT.

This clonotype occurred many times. The CDR3 loop reads CASSGGDYGYTF. The CDR3 bases are TGTGCCAGCAGCGGTGGCGACTATGGCTACACCTTC. The rearrangement links TRBV12-3 or TRBV12-4 to TRBJ1-2, with no clear D. The CDR3 length is 12 residues. With 6 bases removed from V and 3 bases from J, the gap between germline ends came to 8 bases.

CDR3 DNA sequence: TGCAGCGTTCCGGGAGGAAACACTGAAGCTTTCTTT. Its protein is CSVPGGNTEAFF. J is TRBJ1-1 and V is TRBV29-1; D is unresolved. The CDR3 totals 12 residues. The V and J ends lost 5 bases and 2 bases respectively, with 9 bases between them. CDR1 and CDR2 from the germline V gene are SQVTM and ANQGSEA.

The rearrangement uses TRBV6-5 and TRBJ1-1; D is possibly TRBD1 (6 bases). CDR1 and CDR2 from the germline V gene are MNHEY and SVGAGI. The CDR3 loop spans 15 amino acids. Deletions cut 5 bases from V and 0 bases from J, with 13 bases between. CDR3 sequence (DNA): TGTGCCAGCAGTGAATCAGGGGCCCTGAACACTGAAGCTTTCTTT. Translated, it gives CASSESGALNTEAFF.

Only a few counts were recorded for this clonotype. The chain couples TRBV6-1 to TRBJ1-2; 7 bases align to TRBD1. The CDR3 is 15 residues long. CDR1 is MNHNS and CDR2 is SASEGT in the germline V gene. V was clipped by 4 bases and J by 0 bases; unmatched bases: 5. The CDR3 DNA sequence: TGTGCCAGCAGTGCCTGGGACAGATCTAACTATGGCTACACCTTC. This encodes CASSAWDRSNYGYTF.

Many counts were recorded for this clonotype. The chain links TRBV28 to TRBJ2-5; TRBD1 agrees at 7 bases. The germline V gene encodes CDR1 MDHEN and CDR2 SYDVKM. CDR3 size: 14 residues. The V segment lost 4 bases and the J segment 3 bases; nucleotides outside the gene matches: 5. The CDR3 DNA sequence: TGTGCCAGCAGTTCCAGGGGGTTCGAAGAGACCCAGTACTTC. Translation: CASSSRGFEETQYF.

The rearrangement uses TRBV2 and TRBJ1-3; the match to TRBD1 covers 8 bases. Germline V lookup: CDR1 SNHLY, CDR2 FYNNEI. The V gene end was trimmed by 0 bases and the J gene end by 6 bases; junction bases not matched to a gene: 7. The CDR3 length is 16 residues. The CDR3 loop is CASSEATQGETNTIYF. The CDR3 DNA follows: TGTGCCAGCAGTGAAGCAACACAGGGGGAAACAAACACCATATATTTT.

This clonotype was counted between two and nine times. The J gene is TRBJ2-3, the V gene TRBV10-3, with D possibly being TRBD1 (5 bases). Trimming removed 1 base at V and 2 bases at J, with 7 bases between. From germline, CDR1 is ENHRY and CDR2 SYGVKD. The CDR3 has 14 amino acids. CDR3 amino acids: CAISEWGPTDTQYF. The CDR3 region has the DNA TGTGCCATCAGTGAGTGGGGCCCCACAGATACGCAGTATTTT.

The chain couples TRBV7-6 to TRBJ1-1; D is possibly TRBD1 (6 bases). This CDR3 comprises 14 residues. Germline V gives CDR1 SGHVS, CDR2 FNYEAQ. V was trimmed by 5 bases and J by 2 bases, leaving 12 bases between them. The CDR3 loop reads CASSDTGPNTEAFF. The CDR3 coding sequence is TGTGCCAGCAGCGACACAGGGCCCAACACTGAAGCTTTCTTT. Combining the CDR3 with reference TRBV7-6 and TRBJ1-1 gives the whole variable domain GAGVSQSPRYKVTKRGQDVALRCDPISGHVSLYWYRQALGQGPEFLTYFNYEAQQDKSGLPNDRFSAERPEGSISTLTIQRTEQRDSAMYRCASSDTGPNTEAFFGQGTRLTVV.

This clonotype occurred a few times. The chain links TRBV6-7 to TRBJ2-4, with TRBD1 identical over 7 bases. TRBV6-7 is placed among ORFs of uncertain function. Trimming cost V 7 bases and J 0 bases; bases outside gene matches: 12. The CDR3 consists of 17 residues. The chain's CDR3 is CASTETGTALAKNIQYF. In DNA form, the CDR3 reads TGTGCCAGCACCGAAACCGGGACAGCCTTAGCCAAAAACATTCAGTACTTC.